Each of the 13 T cell receptor beta chains below was sequenced from the same sample in a study of shared clonotypes between healthy human individuals. Libraries were prepared by immunoSEQ multiplex PCR; TCRdb keeps only in-frame clonotypes and omits some of them. The table lists more than 500,000 clones, about 96% of them singletons. The sample was naive CD4+ T cells sorted from blood. Subset given: CD45RA+ positively selected. The source of these receptors is a woman aged 25-40 years in good health.

The V gene is TRBV25-1, the J gene TRBJ1-3; D is unclear. Germline CDR1 is MGHDK and CDR2 is SYGVNS. Trimming removed 3 bases from V and 0 bases from J, with 9 bases in between. The length of the CDR3 is 15 residues. CDR3 amino acids: CASSDPRSSGNTIYF. The CDR3 DNA sequence: TGTGCCAGCAGTGATCCCAGGAGCTCTGGAAACACCATATATTTT.

V gene TRBV6-6 combines with J gene TRBJ1-4; possibly TRBD1 for D (5 bases). CDR3 size: 13 residues. Per the germline V gene, CDR1 is MNHNY and CDR2 is SVGAGI (reference sequence). Between the trimmed V and J ends, which lost 11 bases and 8 bases, there was a span of 18 bases. CDR3 DNA sequence: TGTGCCCCGTGGGCGGGGGTGAGGGAAAAACTGTTTTTT. Its protein product is CAPWAGVREKLFF.

The rearrangement joins TRBV28 to TRBJ1-5; D may be TRBD1 (6 bases). The CDR3 runs 15 residues. V was pared by 2 bases and J by 9 bases, with 17 bases between. Germline CDR1 is MDHEN and CDR2 is SYDVKM. Here the CDR3 DNA reads TGTGCCAGCAGTTTAGGGGGGGACATTGGATGGCCCCAGCATTTT. Its protein is CASSLGGDIGWPQHF.

The rearrangement joins TRBV27 to TRBJ1-6, with no clear D. The germline gives CDR1 MNHEY, CDR2 SMNVEV (reference sequence). Trimming took off 8 bases at V and 4 bases at J, with 9 bases between the two ends. This CDR3 comprises 13 residues. CDR3 region: CASQWRYNSPLHF. The CDR3 DNA is TGTGCCAGCCAATGGCGGTATAATTCACCCCTCCACTTT.

A word on this clone: One end of the junction does not line up with germline, which may come from a read error. V is TRBV4-1 and J is TRBJ2-1, with 8 bases aligning to TRBD2. The CDR3 is 12 residues long. Germline loops: CDR1 MGHRA, CDR2 YSYEKL. In nucleotides, the CDR3 is TGCGCCAGCAGCCAAGCCGGGACTAGTCGGATCTTC. Protein: CASSQAGTSRIF.

CDR3 DNA: TGTGCCAGCAGATCGACAGGTAATCCGACCTACGAGCAGTACTTC. This sequence encodes CASRSTGNPTYEQYF. The chain joins TRBV28 to TRBJ2-5, with D maybe TRBD1 (6 bases). The tail of the sequence fits TRBJ2-7 better, so the J call may be wrong. Germline lookup yields CDR1 MDHEN and CDR2 SYDVKM. This CDR3 is 15 amino acids long.

CDR3 residues: CASSVDGGLAGGIGELFF. The CDR3 region has the DNA TGTGCCAGCAGCGTAGACGGGGGGCTAGCGGGAGGGATCGGGGAGCTGTTTTTT. This chain links TRBV9 with TRBJ2-2, with 12 bases identical to TRBD2. The CDR3 is 18 amino acids. Trimming removed 0 bases from V and 7 bases from J; junction bases left unmatched: 10. Germline CDR1 SGDLS, CDR2 YYNGEE.

The chain joins TRBV28 to TRBJ1-5, with a weak D call TRBD1 (6 bases). The CDR3 is 14 residues long. Germline V gene sequence: CDR1 MDHEN, CDR2 SYDVKM. With 8 bases removed from V and 8 bases from J, the gap between germline ends came to 19 bases. The CDR3 DNA sequence: TGTGCCAGCCACCTCCCTGGGACATTTAAGCCCCAGCATTTT. Translation gives CASHLPGTFKPQHF.

The V gene is TRBV6-5, the J gene TRBJ2-3, with TRBD2 as a possible D gene (6 bases). Trimming took off 2 bases at V and 6 bases at J, with 12 bases between the two ends. This CDR3 region has 14 residues. The V gene's germline CDR1 is MNHEY and CDR2 SVGAGI. The CDR3 here is CASSYRSGLDTQYF. CDR3 nucleotides: TGTGCCAGCAGTTACCGCAGCGGGCTGGATACGCAGTATTTT.

This chain connects TRBV23-1 to TRBJ2-7; D gene uncertain. TRBV23-1 falls under the ORF class, with uncertain function. The V end was cut by 4 bases, the J end by 3 bases, with 10 bases between. CDR3 length equals 13 residues. CDR3: CASSRDWIYEQYF. DNA of the CDR3: TGCGCCAGCAGTCGGGATTGGATCTACGAGCAGTACTTC.

Concerning this clone itself: Additional DNA sequences in this sample encode the identical CDR3. The rearrangement uses TRBV2 and TRBJ2-7; D unclear. The germline V gene has CDR1 SNHLY and CDR2 FYNNEI. This CDR3 is 11 amino acids long. The V and J ends lost 6 bases and 1 base respectively, with 4 bases between them. CDR3 residues: CASRTSYEQYF. For the CDR3, the DNA is TGTGCCAGCAGGACTTCCTACGAGCAGTACTTC.

The chain joins TRBV7-2 to TRBJ2-7; D gene uncertain. V lost 5 bases and J 6 bases, leaving 11 bases between the germline ends. Per germline, CDR1 SGHTA and CDR2 FQGNSA. This CDR3 region has 12 residues. The CDR3 DNA reads as TGTGCCAGCAGCCCAAGATGGGGCGAGCAGTACTTC. Protein product: CASSPRWGEQYF.

The J gene is TRBJ2-3, the V gene TRBV29-1; 7 bases match TRBD1. With 6 bases clipped from V and 6 bases from J, the junction kept 9 bases outside the gene matches. The germline V gene encodes CDR1 SQVTM and CDR2 ANQGSEA. The CDR3 extends over 13 amino acids. For the CDR3, the DNA is TGCAGCGTCGCAAAACAGGGGTCCGATACGCAGTATTTT. As protein: CSVAKQGSDTQYF.